This TCR beta chain was sequenced in a study of blood T cell repertoires in COVID-19. Study-level information: Specimens from acute and convalescent COVID-19 originated in the United States, Italy and Spain. Nucleic acid was either cDNA or gDNA, and it came from T cells, B-cell-depleted T cells, or PBMCs.

In the original processing: Counts of nucleated cells, estimated from reference gene primer amplification, were obtained. Profiling relied on immunoSEQ multiplex PCR, and the TCRdb table lists in-frame clones only, not all of them. The V and J calls and clone size were taken over from that table, and D and trimming were inferred from the DNA. The data contain approximately 230,000 clones, nearly 90% of them singletons. The receptor was isolated from a man aged 18 to 30 with active or convalescent COVID-19. The sequencing sample was made of peripheral blood.

The CDR3 DNA reads TGTGCCAGCAGGCTCAGGACTGGTGAAGCTTTCTTT. This codes for CASRLRTGEAFF. This chain joins TRBV28 and TRBJ1-1, with D unresolved. The CDR3 has 12 amino acids. V lost 6 bases and J lost 7, with 12 bases in between. The germline gives CDR1 MDHEN, CDR2 SYDVKM.